Listed below are T cell receptor beta chains from one sample, sequenced in a study of molecular identifiers for immune sequencing clone quantification. TCRdb recomputed calls from the PCR reads with MiXCR, one row per CDR3 protein. The table lists approximately 670,000 distinct CDR3 sequences, approximately 20% of them singletons, with roughly 0.83% in the top ten. Sequenced sample: naive CD8+ T cells from blood, with Jurkat cell RNA spiked in. The receptors originated from a human donor in good health. Some libraries in this study had Jurkat cell RNA spiked in. The CDR3 runs from the conserved cysteine through the conserved F or W. D genes are given only for firm matches. Rows may omit the clone size; those that give it use once, few, many or a size class.

v_gene	d_gene	j_gene	abundance	CDR3nt	CDR3aa
TRBV5-1	TRBD2	TRBJ2-3	many	TGCGCCAGCAGCTTGGCGGGACTACCTAGCACAGATACGCAGTATTTT	CASSLAGLPSTDTQYF
TRBV7-9	-	TRBJ1-3	many	TGTGCCAGCAGCTTCGCACAGGGACAAAAGAACACCATATATTTT	CASSFAQGQKNTIYF
TRBV6-2/TRBV6-3	-	TRBJ2-2	many	TGTGCCAGCAGTTATCACGGGACAACGAACACCGGGGAGCTGTTTTTT	CASSYHGTTNTGELFF
TRBV2	-	TRBJ1-4	many	TGTGCCAGCAGTGAAGCGCCGCCCGCGGCTAATGAAAAACTGTTTTTT	CASSEAPPAANEKLFF
TRBV6-5	TRBD2	TRBJ2-5	many	TGTGCCAGCAGTTCCCCCGGGACTAGCGGCCTCATGGCCCAGTACTTC	CASSSPGTSGLMAQYF
TRBV6-6	-	TRBJ1-5	many	TGTGCCAGCAGTCCATATGGCCCGTATCAGCCCCAGCATTTT	CASSPYGPYQPQHF
TRBV7-9	-	TRBJ1-2	-	TGTGCCAGCAGCCCCGGTTTGGGGGCAGGCTATGGCTACACCTTC	CASSPGLGAGYGYTF
TRBV6-5	-	TRBJ2-3	many	TGTGCCAGCAGTTACCGAATCACCCCTGACGATACGCAGTATTTT	CASSYRITPDDTQYF
TRBV19	-	TRBJ1-5	many	TGTGCCAGTAGTATAGCGTTGAATCAGCCCCAGCATTTT	CASSIALNQPQHF
TRBV7-8	TRBD1	TRBJ2-3	many	TGTGCCAGCAGCCCAGACAGGGTTGCCACAGATACGCAGTATTTT	CASSPDRVATDTQYF
TRBV7-9	-	TRBJ1-4	many	TGTGCCAGCAGCTTAATAGGGGATTTTGATGAAAAACTGTTTTTT	CASSLIGDFDEKLFF
TRBV27	-	TRBJ2-5	many	TGTGCCAGCGCTGGCCCCCAAGAGACCCAGTACTTC	CASAGPQETQYF
TRBV6-2/TRBV6-3	-	TRBJ2-1	many	TGTGCCAGCAGTTACTCGGACGGATACAATGAGCAGTTCTTC	CASSYSDGYNEQFF
TRBV7-8	-	TRBJ2-3	many	TGTGCCAGCAGCTCCTCGACGTGGTATGGGGCAGATACGCAGTATTTT	CASSSSTWYGADTQYF
TRBV20-1	-	TRBJ1-2	many	TGCAGTGCTAGAGAATCCGGACGGACCAACTATGGCTACACCTTC	CSARESGRTNYGYTF
TRBV9	TRBD1	TRBJ2-1	-	TGTGCCAGCAGCGTAGGGGACAGGGGGTTGAATGAGCAGTTCTTC	CASSVGDRGLNEQFF
TRBV6-2/TRBV6-3	-	TRBJ1-1	many	TGTGCCAGCAGTTACGTTGGCAGGGACACTGAAGCTTTCTTT	CASSYVGRDTEAFF
TRBV30	-	TRBJ1-1	once	TGTGCCTGCCGATTTTGGGGCAGGGGCCGGAACACTGGAGCTTTCTTT	CACRFWGRGRNTGAFF
TRBV7-2	TRBD1	TRBJ1-1	many	TGTGCCAGCAGCTTAGTGGGGACAGGGGATGAAGCTTTCTTT	CASSLVGTGDEAFF
TRBV12-3/TRBV12-4	-	TRBJ2-3	few	TGTGCCAGCAGTTTAATAGAGCGACCAGATACGCAGTATTTT	CASSLIERPDTQYF
TRBV11-3	TRBD1	TRBJ2-7	-	TGTGCCAGCAGCTTCTGGGACAGGGTCTCCTACGAGCAGTACTTC	CASSFWDRVSYEQYF
TRBV2	TRBD2	TRBJ2-2	few	TGTGCCAGCAGCGATCCCCCCGGGGGGGCCGGGGAGCTGTTTTTT	CASSDPPGGAGELFF
TRBV7-6	TRBD1	TRBJ1-5	few	TGTGCCAGCAGCGCGACGACAGGGTTTAGCAATCAGCCCCAGCATTTT	CASSATTGFSNQPQHF
TRBV27	-	TRBJ1-2	many	TGTGCCAGCAGTTTATCAGGGGCCCTTGGCTACACCTTC	CASSLSGALGYTF
TRBV6-1	-	TRBJ2-7	few	TGTGCCAGCAGACCGCGGGGTAGCTCCTACGAGCAGTACTTC	CASRPRGSSYEQYF
TRBV7-6	TRBD1	TRBJ2-5	many	TGTGCCAGCAGCCAGACAGGGGGTCGAGAGACCCAGTACTTC	CASSQTGGRETQYF
TRBV4-1	-	TRBJ1-1	many	TGCGCCAGCAGCCAAGATGGGAGGTTCCGTGAAGCTTTCTTT	CASSQDGRFREAFF
TRBV5-5	TRBD2	TRBJ2-7	many	TGTGCCAGCAGCTTCACTAGCGGCTTCTACGAGCAGTACTTC	CASSFTSGFYEQYF
TRBV2	TRBD1	TRBJ1-3	-	TGTGCCAGCAAGGTCGGGACAGCCTCTGGAAACACCATATATTTT	CASKVGTASGNTIYF
TRBV19	-	TRBJ2-3	many	TGTGCCAGTACGGATCAGGGAGCTAGCACAGATACGCAGTATTTT	CASTDQGASTDTQYF
TRBV27	-	TRBJ2-7	many	TGTGCCAGCAGTTTACTAGGGGGGCACGAGCAGTACTTC	CASSLLGGHEQYF
TRBV29-1	-	TRBJ2-1	few	TGCAGCGTTGTGTTACCAGGGGACCTTTTCTACAATGAGCAGTTCTTC	CSVVLPGDLFYNEQFF